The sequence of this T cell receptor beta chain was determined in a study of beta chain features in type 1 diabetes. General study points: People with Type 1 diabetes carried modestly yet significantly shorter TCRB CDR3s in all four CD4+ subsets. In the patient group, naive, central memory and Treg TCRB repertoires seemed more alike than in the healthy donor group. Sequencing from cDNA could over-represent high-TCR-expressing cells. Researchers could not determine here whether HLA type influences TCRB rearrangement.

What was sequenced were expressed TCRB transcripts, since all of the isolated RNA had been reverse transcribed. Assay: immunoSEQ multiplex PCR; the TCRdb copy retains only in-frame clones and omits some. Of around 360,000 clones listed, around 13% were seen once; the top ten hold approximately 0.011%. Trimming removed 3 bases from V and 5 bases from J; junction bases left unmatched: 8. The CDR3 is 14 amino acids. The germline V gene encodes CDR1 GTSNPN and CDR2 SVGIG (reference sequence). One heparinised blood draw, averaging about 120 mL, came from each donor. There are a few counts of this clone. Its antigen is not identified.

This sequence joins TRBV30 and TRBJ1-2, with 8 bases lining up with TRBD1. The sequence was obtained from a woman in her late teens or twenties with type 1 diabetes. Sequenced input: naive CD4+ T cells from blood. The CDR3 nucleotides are TGTGCCTGGAGCCGGGGACAGGACGTATATGGCTACACCTTC. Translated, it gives CAWSRGQDVYGYTF.